The following is a T cell receptor beta chain sequence with its context. Its antigen is undetermined. The sample originates from a study of circulating and synovial CD4+ cells in juvenile arthritis. Using immunoSEQ multiplex PCR, the repertoire was profiled, and TCRdb retains in-frame clones only, with some absent. The data hold approximately 31,000 clones, with roughly 96% observed a single time. Study-level findings and limits: Shared-clonotype fractions with synovium likely underestimate full repertoire overlap.

Germline CDR1 is SNHLY and CDR2 is FYNNEI. The V gene end was trimmed by 3 bases and the J gene end by 5 bases; junction bases not matched to a gene: 10. The CDR3 is 16 residues long. The genes are TRBV2 and TRBJ2-5; TRBD1 matches at 9 bases. Sequencing was carried out using CD4+ T cells from blood. This clonotype was sampled from a human donor with juvenile idiopathic arthritis. CDR3 residues: CASSDAWTGVDETQYF. CDR3 bases: TGTGCCAGCAGTGACGCGTGGACAGGGGTTGACGAGACCCAGTACTTC.